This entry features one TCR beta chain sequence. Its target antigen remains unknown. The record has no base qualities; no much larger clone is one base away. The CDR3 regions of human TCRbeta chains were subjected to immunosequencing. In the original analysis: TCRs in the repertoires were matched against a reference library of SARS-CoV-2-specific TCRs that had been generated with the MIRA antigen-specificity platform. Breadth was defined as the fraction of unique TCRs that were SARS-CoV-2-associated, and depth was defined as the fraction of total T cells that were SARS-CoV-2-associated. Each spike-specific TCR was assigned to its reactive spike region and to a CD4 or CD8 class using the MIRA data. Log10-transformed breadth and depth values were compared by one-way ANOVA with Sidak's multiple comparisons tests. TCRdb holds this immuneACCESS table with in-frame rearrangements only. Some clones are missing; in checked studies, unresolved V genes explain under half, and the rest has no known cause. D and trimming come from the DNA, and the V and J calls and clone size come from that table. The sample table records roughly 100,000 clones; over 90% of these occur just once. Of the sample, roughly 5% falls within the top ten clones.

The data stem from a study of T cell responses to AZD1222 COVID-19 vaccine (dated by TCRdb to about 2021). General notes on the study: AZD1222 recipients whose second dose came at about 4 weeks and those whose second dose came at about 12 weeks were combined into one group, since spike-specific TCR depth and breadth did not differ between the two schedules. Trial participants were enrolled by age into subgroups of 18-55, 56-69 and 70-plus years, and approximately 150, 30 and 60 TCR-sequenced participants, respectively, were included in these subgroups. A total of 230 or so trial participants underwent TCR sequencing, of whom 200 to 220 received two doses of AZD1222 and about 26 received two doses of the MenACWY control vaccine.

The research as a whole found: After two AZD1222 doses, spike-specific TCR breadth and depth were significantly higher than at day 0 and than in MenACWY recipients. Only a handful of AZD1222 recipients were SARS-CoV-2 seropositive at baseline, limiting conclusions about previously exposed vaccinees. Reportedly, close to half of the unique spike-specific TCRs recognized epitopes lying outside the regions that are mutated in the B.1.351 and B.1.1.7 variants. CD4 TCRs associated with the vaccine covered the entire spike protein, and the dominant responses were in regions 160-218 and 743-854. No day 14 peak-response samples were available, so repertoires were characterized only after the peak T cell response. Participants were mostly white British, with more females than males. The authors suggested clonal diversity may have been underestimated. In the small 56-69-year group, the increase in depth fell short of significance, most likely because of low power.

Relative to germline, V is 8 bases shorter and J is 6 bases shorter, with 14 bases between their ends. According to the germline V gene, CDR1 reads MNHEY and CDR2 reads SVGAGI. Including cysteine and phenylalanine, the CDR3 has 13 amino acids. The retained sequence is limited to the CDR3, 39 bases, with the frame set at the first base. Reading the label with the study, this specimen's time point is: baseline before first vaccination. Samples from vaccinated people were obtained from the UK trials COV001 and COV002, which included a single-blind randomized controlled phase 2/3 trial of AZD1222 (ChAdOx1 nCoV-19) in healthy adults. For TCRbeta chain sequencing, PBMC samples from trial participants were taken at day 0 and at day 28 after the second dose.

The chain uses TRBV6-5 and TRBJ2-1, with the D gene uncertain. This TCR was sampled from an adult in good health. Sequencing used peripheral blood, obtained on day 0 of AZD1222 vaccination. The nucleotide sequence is TGTGCCAGCGGAATTCGAGGAGTCAATGAGCAGTTCTTC. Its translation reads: CASGIRGVNEQFF.